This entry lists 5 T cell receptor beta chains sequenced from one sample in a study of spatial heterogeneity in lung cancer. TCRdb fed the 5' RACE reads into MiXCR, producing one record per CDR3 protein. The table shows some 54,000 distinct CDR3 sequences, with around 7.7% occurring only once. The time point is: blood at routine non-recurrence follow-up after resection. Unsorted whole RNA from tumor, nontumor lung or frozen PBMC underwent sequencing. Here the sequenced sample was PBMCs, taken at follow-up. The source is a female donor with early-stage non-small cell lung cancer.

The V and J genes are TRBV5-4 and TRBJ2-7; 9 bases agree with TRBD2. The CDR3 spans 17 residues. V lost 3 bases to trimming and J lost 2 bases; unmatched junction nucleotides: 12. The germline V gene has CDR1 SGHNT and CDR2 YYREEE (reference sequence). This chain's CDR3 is CASSWGTSFLSTYEQYF. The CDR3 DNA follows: TGTGCCAGCAGCTGGGGGACTAGCTTCCTCTCAACCTACGAGCAGTACTTC.

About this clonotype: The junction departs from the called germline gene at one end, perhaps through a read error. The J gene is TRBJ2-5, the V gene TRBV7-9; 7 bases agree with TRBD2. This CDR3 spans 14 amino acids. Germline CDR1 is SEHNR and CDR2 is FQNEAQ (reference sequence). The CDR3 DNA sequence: TGTGCCGGCAGCTTACGCGGGGGAGGAGAGACCCAGTACTTC. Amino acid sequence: CAGSLRGGGETQYF.

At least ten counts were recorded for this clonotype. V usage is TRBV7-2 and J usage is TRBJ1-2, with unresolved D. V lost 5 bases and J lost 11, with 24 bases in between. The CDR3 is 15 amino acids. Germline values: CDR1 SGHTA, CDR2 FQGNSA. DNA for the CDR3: TGTGCCAGCAGCCCAAACCCCAAGGAAGGAAGTCGATACACCTTC. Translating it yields CASSPNPKEGSRYTF.

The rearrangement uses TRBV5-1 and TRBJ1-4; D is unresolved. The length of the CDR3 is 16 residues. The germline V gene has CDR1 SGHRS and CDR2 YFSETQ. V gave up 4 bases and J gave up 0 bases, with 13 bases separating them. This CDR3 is CASSPSGSATNEKLFF. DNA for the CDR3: TGCGCCAGCAGCCCCTCCGGCAGCGCAACTAATGAAAAACTGTTTTTT.

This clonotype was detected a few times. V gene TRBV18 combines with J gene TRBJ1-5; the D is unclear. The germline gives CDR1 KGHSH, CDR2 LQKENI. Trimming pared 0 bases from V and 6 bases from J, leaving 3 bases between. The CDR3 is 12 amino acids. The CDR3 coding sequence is TGTGCCAGCTCACCACCGGGTCAGCCCCAGCATTTT. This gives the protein CASSPPGQPQHF.